This T cell receptor (beta chain) was identified in a study of post-analysis software for immune sequencing data. Study overall: Courses of disease covered relapsing-remitting, secondary progressive and progressive-relapsing multiple sclerosis. Findings and limits, study-wide: Comparison of patients with controls showed roughly five TRBV segments more frequent in patients, TRBV5-6, TRBV5-1 and TRBV20-1 among them. Compared with controls, patients showed significantly lower normalized Chao1 diversity.

TCR beta cDNA libraries had unique molecular identifiers. Each batch of 1 to 10 million T cells produced around 460,000 cDNA molecules. A single record per CDR3 protein comes from TCRdb applying MiXCR to the PCR reads. The data contain about 460,000 distinct CDR3 sequences, around 40% of them singletons. V gave up 5 bases and J gave up 5 bases, with 22 bases separating them. CDR1 is MNHEY and CDR2 is SVGAGI in the germline V gene. This CDR3 is built from 16 residues. As concerns this clonotype: What it binds is not known.

J is TRBJ2-7 and V is TRBV6-5; no firm D call. The sequence was collected from a girl aged 5-17 years with multiple sclerosis. The specimen sequenced was blood. The CDR3 reads CASSPLGVTHPHEQYF. The CDR3 nucleotides are TGTGCCAGCAGTCCCCTTGGTGTGACCCATCCCCACGAGCAGTACTTC.